This TCR beta chain comes out of a study of blood T cell repertoires in COVID-19. The CDR3 runs 12 residues. Germline V gene lookup returns CDR1 ENHRY and CDR2 SYGVKD. Unmatched junction bases numbered 2, after V lost 6 bases and J lost 5 bases. TCRdb's table, derived via immunoSEQ multiplex PCR, lists solely in-frame clones and lacks some. The sample records 150,000 to 200,000 clones, around 85% being singletons. This receptor was identified in a woman in her seventies with acute or convalescent COVID-19. The sequencing input was peripheral blood. This rearrangement joins TRBV10-3 to TRBJ2-5; 8 bases are a match to TRBD2. In nucleotides, the CDR3 is TGTGCCATCAGCGGGAGGGGCGAGACCCAGTACTTC. Translation: CAISGRGETQYF.